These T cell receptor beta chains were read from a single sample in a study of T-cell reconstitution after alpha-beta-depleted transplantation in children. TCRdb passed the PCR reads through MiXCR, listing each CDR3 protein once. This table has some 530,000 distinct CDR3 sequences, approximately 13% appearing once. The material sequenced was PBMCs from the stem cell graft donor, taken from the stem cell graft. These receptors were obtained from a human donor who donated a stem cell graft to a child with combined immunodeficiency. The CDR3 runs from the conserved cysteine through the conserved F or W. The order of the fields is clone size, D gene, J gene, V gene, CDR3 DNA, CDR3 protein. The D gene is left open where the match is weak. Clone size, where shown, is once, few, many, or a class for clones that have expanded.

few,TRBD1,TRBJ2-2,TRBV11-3,TGTGCCAGCGACAGGGGTCGGGCCGGGGAGCTGTTTTTT,CASDRGRAGELFF
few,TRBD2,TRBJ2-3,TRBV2,TGTGCCACCCTAGGACTAGCGGGCCATTCTCGGGGAGGAGCGAATACGCAGTATTTT,CATLGLAGHSRGGANTQYF
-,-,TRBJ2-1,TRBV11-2,TGTGCCAGCAGCTTATCGGTAATATTCGCAGATGAGCAGTTCTTC,CASSLSVIFADEQFF
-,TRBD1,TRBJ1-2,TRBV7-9,TGTGCCAGCAGCAAAAGCGACAGGGCAAGTGGCTACACCTTC,CASSKSDRASGYTF
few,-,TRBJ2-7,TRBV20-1,TGCAGTGCTTCCAGCGTGGGGCTGAGCGAGCAGTACTTC,CSASSVGLSEQYF
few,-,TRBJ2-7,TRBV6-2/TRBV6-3,TGTGCCAGCAGGGAGGACTTCTCCTACGAGCAGTACTTC,CASREDFSYEQYF
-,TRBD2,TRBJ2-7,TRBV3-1,TGTGCCTGCTGCCAAGAACACAATTGGACTAGCGGGATGAGTAGGGAGCAGTACTTC,CACCQEHNWTSGMSREQYF
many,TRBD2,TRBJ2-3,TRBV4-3,TGCGCCAGCAGCCAAGATCTACTAGCGGAGAGCACAGATACGCAGTATTTT,CASSQDLLAESTDTQYF
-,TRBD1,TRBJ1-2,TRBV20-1,TGCAGTGCTACAGGGGACAGGAAACCAAATAACTATGGCTACACCTTC,CSATGDRKPNNYGYTF
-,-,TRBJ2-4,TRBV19,TGTGCCAGTAGTATCGGGACAGCCAAAAACATTCAGTACTTC,CASSIGTAKNIQYF
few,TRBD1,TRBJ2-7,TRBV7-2,TGTGCCAGCAGCCGGGACAGTCGGTCCTCCTACGAGCAGTACTTC,CASSRDSRSSYEQYF
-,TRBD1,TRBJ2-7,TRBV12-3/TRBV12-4,TGTGCCAGCAATCCCGGGACAGGGACCTACGAGCAGTACTTC,CASNPGTGTYEQYF
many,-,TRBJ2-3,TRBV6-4,TGTGCCAGCAGTGACTCGTTCCAACCCAGGGGCACAGATACGCAGTATTTT,CASSDSFQPRGTDTQYF
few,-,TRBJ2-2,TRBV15,TGTGCCACCAGCACGCGAGAAAACACCGGGGAGCTGTTTTTT,CATSTRENTGELFF
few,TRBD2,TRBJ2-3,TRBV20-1,TGCAGTGCTAGGTCGTTTGGGACTAGCCGCGGGGATACGCAGTATTTT,CSARSFGTSRGDTQYF
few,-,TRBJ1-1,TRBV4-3,TGCGCCAGCAGCCAAGATCGATCGGGCCTAATAGCTTTCTTT,CASSQDRSGLIAFF
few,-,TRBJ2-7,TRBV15,TGTGCCACCAGCAGAGATAGGTTCCGGGAAAGGACATACGAGCAGTACTTC,CATSRDRFRERTYEQYF
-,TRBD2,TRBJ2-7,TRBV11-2,TGTGCCAGCAGCTTATGGGAGTTAGCGGGAGCTAAAGAGCAGTACTTC,CASSLWELAGAKEQYF
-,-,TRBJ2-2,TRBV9,TGTGCCAGCAGCTCGAGGCCGGGGGAAAACACCGGGGAGCTGTTTTTT,CASSSRPGENTGELFF
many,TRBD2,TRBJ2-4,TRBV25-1,TGTGCCAGCAGTGAGGTCCTAGCGGGAGGGCATCCCATTCAGTACTTC,CASSEVLAGGHPIQYF
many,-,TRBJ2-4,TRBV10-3,TGTGCCCCAACGAGGGGGACAACCAAAAACATTCAGTGCTTC,CAPTRGTTKNIQCF
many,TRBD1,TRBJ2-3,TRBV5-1,TGTGCCAGCAGCCCGGACAGGGCCACGGATACGCAGTATTTT,CASSPDRATDTQYF
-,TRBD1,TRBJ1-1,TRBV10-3,TGTGCCATCCGGCGGACAGGGACCCCGAACACTGAAGCTTTCTTT,CAIRRTGTPNTEAFF
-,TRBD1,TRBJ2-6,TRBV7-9,TGTGCCAGCAGCAACCAGGGGGTTGCCCCCAACTCTGGGGCCAACGTCCTGACTTTC,CASSNQGVAPNSGANVLTF
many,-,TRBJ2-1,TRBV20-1,TGCAGTGCACCTCGACTGACGAGCTCCTACAATGAGCAGTTCTTC,CSAPRLTSSYNEQFF
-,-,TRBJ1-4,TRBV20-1,TGCAGTGCTAGAGGAGGGGCTTCTAATGAAAAACTGTTTTTT,CSARGGASNEKLFF
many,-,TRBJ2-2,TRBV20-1,TGCAGTGCAGGGCGGGTAAACACCGGGGAGCTGTTTTTT,CSAGRVNTGELFF
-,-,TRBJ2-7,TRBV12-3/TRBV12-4,TGTGCCAGCAGTTTAGTTGTAGTCTACGAGCAGTACTTC,CASSLVVVYEQYF
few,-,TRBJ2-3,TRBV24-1,TGTGCCACCAGTGATTCTAGCGCTGATACGCAGTATTTT,CATSDSSADTQYF
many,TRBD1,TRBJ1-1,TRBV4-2,TGTGCCAGCAGCCAAGATGGACAGGGGAACACTGAAGCTTTCTTT,CASSQDGQGNTEAFF
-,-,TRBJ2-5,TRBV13,TGTGCCAGCAGCTTGATCGCGGTCGGGGAGACCCAGTACTTC,CASSLIAVGETQYF